A single sample gave rise to the 6 T cell receptor beta chains below, sequenced in a study of identical twins. TCRdb re-derived calls from the 5' RACE reads in MiXCR, one entry per CDR3 protein. Of 1,800,000 or so distinct CDR3 sequences listed, about 32% are singletons. Sequencing input: cord blood. These receptors came from a newborn girl in good health.

This clonotype was observed a few times. This chain connects TRBV7-9 to TRBJ1-2; TRBD1 might be the D (5 bases). Looked up from germline, CDR1 is SEHNR and CDR2 is FQNEAQ (reference sequence). The CDR3 is 14 amino acids. The V end was cut by 7 bases, the J end by 4 bases, with 16 bases between. The DNA for the CDR3 is TGTGCCAGCACGCGGGACTTAAAACTCTATGGCTACACCTTC. It yields the protein CASTRDLKLYGYTF.

A few counts support this clonotype. The V gene is TRBV6-1, the J gene TRBJ2-3; 7 bases map to TRBD2. The V segment lost 2 bases and the J segment 5 bases; nucleotides outside the gene matches: 7. The germline CDR1 and CDR2 sequences are MNHNS and SASEGT. CDR3 length equals 15 residues. This chain's CDR3 is CASSERNGRRDTQYF. The CDR3 DNA follows: TGTGCCAGCAGTGAAAGGAACGGGAGGAGAGATACGCAGTATTTT.

This clonotype has a handful of counts. The V gene is TRBV4-2, the J gene TRBJ2-7, with 8 bases lining up with TRBD2. The V gene's germline CDR1 is LGHNA and CDR2 YNFKEQ. The CDR3 is 16 residues long. Unmatched junction bases numbered 6, after V lost 0 bases and J lost 2 bases. This CDR3 reads CASSQDIGLAAYEQYF. In DNA, the CDR3 is TGTGCCAGCAGCCAAGATATAGGACTAGCAGCCTACGAGCAGTACTTC.

Comment on this clonotype: The junction differs from germline at one of its ends, possibly a read error. This chain uses TRBV24-1 with TRBJ2-3; 7 bases match TRBD1. This CDR3 spans 17 amino acids. Germline V CDR1 and CDR2: KGHDR, SFDVKD. CDR3 in DNA: TGTGCCACCAGTGATACCCAGCCCGGGACAGCCACAGATACGCAGTCTTTT. Amino acid sequence: CATSDTQPGTATDTQSF.

Comments on this clonotype: The CDR3 carries no conserved terminal phenylalanine or tryptophan, so it likely arises from a read error. The V call is TRBV24-1, the J call TRBJ2-1; D unresolved. CDR1 and CDR2 (germline): KGHDR, SFDVKD. Trimming pared 6 bases from V and 8 bases from J, leaving 13 bases between. The CDR3 covers 13 residues. The CDR3 sequence: CATSRLSSYEQFY. CDR3 in DNA: TGTGCCACCAGTAGATTGAGCAGCTATGAGCAGTTCTAC.

This chain connects TRBV9 to TRBJ2-3; D not certain. Per the germline V gene, CDR1 is SGDLS and CDR2 is YYNGEE. V lost 4 bases and J 4 bases, leaving 19 bases between the germline ends. The CDR3 runs 16 residues. In DNA form, the CDR3 reads TGTGCCAGCAGCCCTACACTCAGATATAGTGCAGATACGCAGTATTTT. Translating it yields CASSPTLRYSADTQYF.